Shown below are 5 T cell receptor beta chains from a single sample sequenced in a study of cytomegalovirus exposure and HLA in healthy donors. 13 Jbeta primers and 60 Vbeta primers were used for the PCR. TCRdb's table, derived via immunoSEQ multiplex PCR, lists solely in-frame clones and lacks some. The data show around 150,000 clones, more than 70% seen once. Sequenced input: PBMCs. These receptor sequences come from a woman in her 50s in good health and CMV-seronegative.

The count of this clone is one. The chain couples TRBV2 to TRBJ1-5; D not certain. Deletions cut 1 base from V and 7 bases from J, with 8 bases between. The CDR3 spans 13 residues. Germline assignment: CDR1 SNHLY and CDR2 FYNNEI. The CDR3 is CASSEVRRQPQHF. CDR3 DNA sequence: TGTGCCAGCAGTGAAGTCAGGAGGCAGCCCCAGCATTTT. The full variable domain, with the rest looked up from reference TRBV2 and TRBJ1-5, is EPEVTQTPSHQVTQMGQEVILRCVPISNHLYFYWYRQILGQKVEFLVSFYNNEISEKSEIFDDQFSVERPDGSNFTLKIRSTKLEDSAMYFCASSEVRRQPQHFGDGTRLSIL.

V and J are TRBV5-1 and TRBJ2-7, with TRBD2 matching over 7 bases. CDR3 length: 16 amino acids. Losses at the gene ends were 3 bases for V and 0 bases for J; bases not matched to a gene: 9. CDR1 and CDR2 (germline): SGHRS, YFSETQ. This CDR3 reads CASSWTGGGNSYEQYF. CDR3 DNA sequence: TGCGCCAGCAGCTGGACCGGCGGGGGTAACTCCTACGAGCAGTACTTC.

The rearrangement links TRBV7-8 to TRBJ2-7; 8 nucleotides align to TRBD1. Germline CDR1 SGHVS, CDR2 FQNEAQ. The CDR3 length is 15 residues. V lost 5 bases to trimming and J lost 5 bases; unmatched junction nucleotides: 11. The CDR3 sequence: CASSPRTGLPDEQYF. In nucleotides, the CDR3 is TGTGCCAGCAGCCCTCGGACAGGGTTACCGGACGAGCAGTACTTC. The full variable domain, rest sourced from reference TRBV7-8 and TRBJ2-7, is GAGVSQSPRYKVAKRGQDVALRCDPISGHVSLFWYQQALGQGPEFLTYFQNEAQLDKSGLPSDRFFAERPEGSVSTLKIQRTQQEDSAVYLCASSPRTGLPDEQYFGPGTRLTVT.

The CDR3 spells CASSLGGQITGELFF. The CDR3 DNA reads TGCGCCAGCAGCTTGGGGGGACAGATCACCGGGGAGCTGTTTTTT. The chain combines TRBV5-1 with TRBJ2-2; 7 nucleotides match TRBD1. V lost 0 bases, J lost 4 bases, and 3 bases stayed unmatched. The germline gives CDR1 SGHRS, CDR2 YFSETQ. The CDR3 extends over 15 amino acids.

The genes are TRBV4-1 and TRBJ2-5; 8 bases are shared with TRBD2. CDR1 is MGHRA, CDR2 YSYEKL, per germline. After removal of 5 bases from V and 5 bases from J, the junction contained 19 bases not matched to a gene. CDR3 length equals 18 residues. The DNA of the CDR3 is TGCGCCAGCAGCTCCCACGCCTTACTAGCGGACCCCAGGGAGACCCAGTACTTC. Translating gives CASSSHALLADPRETQYF.